This TCR beta chain was identified in a study of beta chain features in type 1 diabetes. Study information: Patients did not differ from healthy donors in age, gender or cell yield.

The CDR3 consists of 16 residues. The germline V and J ends were trimmed by 0 bases and 4 bases, with 14 bases remaining between them. Germline-derived CDR1 and CDR2 are MNHEY and SVGAGI. The study reverse transcribed the entire isolated RNA, so it sequenced expressed TCRB transcripts. The method was immunoSEQ multiplex PCR; TCRdb's version includes in-frame clones alone and lacks a portion of them. Altogether about 660,000 clones are present, more than 13% being singletons, with the ten largest covering roughly 0.04%. Notes on the study in general: Researchers report that Type 1 diabetes patients had moderately but significantly shorter TCRB CDR3s across all four CD4+ subsets. Overrepresentation of cells with high TCR expression could result from cDNA sequencing. Small HLA sub-analyses could not settle whether HLA shapes TCRB rearrangement. VDJ junctions in type 1 diabetes patients carried more deletions and fewer insertions.

About this clone: Its antigen is undetermined.

The receptor comes from a man between 18 and 29 years old with type 1 diabetes. The chain combines TRBV6-5 with TRBJ2-3, with no clear D. The specimen was naive CD4+ T cells from blood. CDR3 nucleotides: TGTGCCAGCAGTTACTCGATCGGTATTCGGGCAGATACGCAGTATTTT. Translation gives CASSYSIGIRADTQYF.